These 32 T cell receptor beta chains share one sample of origin, sequenced in a study of neurological immune-mediated disorders. TCRdb fed the 5' RACE reads into MiXCR, producing one record per CDR3 protein. The sample has over 25,000 distinct CDR3 sequences; more than 1.3% are singletons. Specimen: PBMCs. Receptors originate from a woman in her 30s with multiple sclerosis.

This clonotype occurred many times. The chain carries TRBV5-1 and TRBJ1-2, with D unresolved. V lost 0 bases and J 2 bases, leaving 5 bases between the germline ends. This CDR3 is built from 13 residues. Per germline, CDR1 SGHRS and CDR2 YFSETQ. DNA of the CDR3: TGCGCCAGCAGCTTGGCCGGGAACTATGGCTACACCTTC. This encodes CASSLAGNYGYTF. The variable domain in full, completed from reference TRBV5-1 and TRBJ1-2, reads KAGVTQTPRYLIKTRGQQVTLSCSPISGHRSVSWYQQTPGQGLQFLFEYFSETQRNKGNFPGRFSGRQFSNSRSEMNVSTLELGDSALYLCASSLAGNYGYTFGSGTRLTVV.

This clonotype showed up many times. The chain uses TRBV12-3 or TRBV12-4 and TRBJ2-7, with D possibly matching TRBD1 (6 bases). Deletions cut 5 bases from V and 3 bases from J, with 14 bases between. The CDR3 is made up of 14 amino acids. The CDR3: CASSAPGHNYEQYF. CDR3 nucleotide sequence: TGTGCCAGCAGTGCCCCGGGACACAACTACGAGCAGTACTTC.

This clonotype appeared many times. The chain links TRBV20-1 to TRBJ2-3, with a tentative D call TRBD2 (5 bases). The V gene's germline CDR1 is DFQATT and CDR2 SNEGSKA (reference sequence). This CDR3 contains 14 residues. V was pared by 2 bases and J by 4 bases, with 13 bases between. The CDR3, as DNA: TGCAGTGCTAGAAAAGGGTATAGCGCAGATACGCAGTATTTT. Residues: CSARKGYSADTQYF.

This clonotype was observed many times. The chain uses TRBV5-1 and TRBJ1-5; no reliable D call. The V end lost 0 bases, the J end lost 3 bases, and 10 bases lay between the germline ends. This CDR3 comprises 15 residues. CDR1 and CDR2 from the germline V gene are SGHRS and YFSETQ. The CDR3, as DNA: TGCGCCAGCAGCTTGGCGGCGGGCCCCAATCAGCCCCAGCATTTT. It translates to CASSLAAGPNQPQHF.

This sequence joins TRBV2 and TRBJ1-4; tentative D call: TRBD1 (6 bases). This CDR3 contains 15 residues. Trimming left V 2 bases short and J 8 bases short, with 15 bases between. Germline V gives CDR1 SNHLY, CDR2 FYNNEI. CDR3 sequence: CASSEQGTLIEKLFF. The CDR3 DNA follows: TGTGCCAGCAGTGAACAGGGGACTCTAATCGAAAAACTGTTTTTT.

This clonotype was detected ten times or more. This sequence joins TRBV7-3 and TRBJ2-3, with 7 bases matching TRBD2. This CDR3 is built from 15 residues. J gave up 1 base and V 5 bases, and 6 bases lay outside the gene matches. Germline V gene sequence: CDR1 SGHTA, CDR2 FQGTGA. CDR3: CASSPRAGGTDTQYF. For the CDR3, the DNA is TGTGCCAGCAGCCCTAGGGCGGGGGGCACAGATACGCAGTATTTT.

By share of the sample, this clonotype is large. The J gene is TRBJ1-4, the V gene TRBV20-1, with D unclear. This CDR3 is built from 14 residues. Trimming pared 6 bases from V and 3 bases from J, leaving 14 bases between. Germline values: CDR1 DFQATT, CDR2 SNEGSKA (reference sequence). The CDR3: CSAEIRASNEKLFF. The CDR3 DNA sequence: TGCAGTGCGGAGATCCGGGCCTCTAATGAAAAACTGTTTTTT.

This clonotype was seen ten or more times. This rearrangement joins TRBV9 to TRBJ1-2; D might be TRBD1 (5 bases). The germline gives CDR1 SGDLS, CDR2 YYNGEE. The CDR3 is 13 residues long. With 2 bases removed from V and 5 bases from J, the gap between germline ends came to 10 bases. The chain's CDR3 is CASSVPSGYGYTF. The CDR3 DNA is TGTGCCAGCAGCGTTCCTTCAGGGTATGGCTACACCTTC.

At least ten counts were recorded for this clonotype. The chain recombines TRBV7-2 with TRBJ2-5; D is ambiguous. The CDR3 is 15 residues long. Germline V gives CDR1 SGHTA, CDR2 FQGNSA. Trimming took off 1 base at V and 2 bases at J, with 11 bases between the two ends. In DNA form, the CDR3 reads TGTGCCAGCAGCTTAGACAGCCGAGCTCAAGAGACCCAGTACTTC. Translating gives CASSLDSRAQETQYF.

This clonotype was counted ten times or more. The V gene is TRBV2, the J gene TRBJ2-2, with D perhaps matching TRBD2 (5 bases). Germline V gene sequence: CDR1 SNHLY, CDR2 FYNNEI. V lost 6 bases to trimming and J lost 1 base, with 9 bases between them. The CDR3 runs to 14 residues. The CDR3: CASSGEQNTGELFF. The CDR3 DNA follows: TGTGCCAGCAGCGGGGAACAGAACACCGGGGAGCTGTTTTTT.

This clonotype was seen repeatedly, ten times or more. V and J are TRBV20-1 and TRBJ1-1; D may be TRBD1 (6 bases). Looked up from germline, CDR1 is DFQATT and CDR2 is SNEGSKA (reference sequence). This CDR3 has 14 amino acids. The germline V and J ends were trimmed by 0 bases and 5 bases, with 13 bases remaining between them. CDR3 sequence (DNA): TGCAGTGCTAGAGATCGGGCTAGGGGGACTGAAGCTTTCTTT. It is translated as CSARDRARGTEAFF.

There are many counts of this clonotype. The chain couples TRBV20-1 to TRBJ2-7, with 12 positions matching TRBD2. This CDR3 spans 12 amino acids. Germline lookup yields CDR1 DFQATT and CDR2 SNEGSKA (reference sequence). The V and J ends lost 7 bases and 6 bases, in that order; junction bases with no gene match: 4. The CDR3 sequence: CSGTSGVLEQYF. The DNA for the CDR3 is TGCAGTGGGACTAGCGGGGTTCTCGAGCAGTACTTC.

This clonotype was observed at least ten times. The chain carries TRBV7-2 and TRBJ2-3, with D tentatively TRBD1 or TRBD2 (6 bases each). Germline CDR1 and CDR2: SGHTA and FQGNSA. V was pared by 5 bases and J by 3 bases, with 12 bases between. The CDR3 is 14 amino acids. This CDR3 reads CASSPEGGTDTQYF. The CDR3 DNA reads as TGTGCCAGCAGCCCAGAGGGGGGAACAGATACGCAGTATTTT.

This clonotype was picked up many times. The chain is built from TRBV27 and TRBJ1-5; the D gene is possibly TRBD1 (6 bases). The germline V gene encodes CDR1 MNHEY and CDR2 SMNVEV (reference sequence). The CDR3 totals 13 residues. V was pared by 6 bases and J by 8 bases, with 14 bases between. The chain's CDR3 is CASSRGAREPQHF. The CDR3 DNA reads TGTGCCAGCAGCCGGGGGGCTCGGGAGCCCCAGCATTTT.

This clonotype has ten or more counts. The V gene is TRBV4-1, the J gene TRBJ2-3; D is tentatively TRBD1 or TRBD2 (8 bases each). There are 15 residues in the CDR3. V shed 2 bases and J shed 10 bases, with 19 bases lying between them. Germline V gene sequence: CDR1 MGHRA, CDR2 YSYEKL. CDR3 sequence reads: CASSQLAGGQGSQYF. The CDR3 DNA is TGCGCCAGCAGCCAACTAGCGGGCGGACAGGGCTCGCAGTATTTT.

This clonotype came up many times. This chain joins TRBV12-3 or TRBV12-4 and TRBJ1-1; 8 bases align to TRBD1. The CDR3 contains 14 residues. The ends lost 6 bases at V and 4 bases at J; junction bases unmatched: 7. The CDR3 loop reads CASSQQGEVTEAFF. The CDR3, as DNA: TGTGCCAGCAGCCAACAGGGGGAGGTCACTGAAGCTTTCTTT.

This clonotype was seen a handful of times. The chain links TRBV4-3 to TRBJ2-5; D unclear. The CDR3 covers 14 residues. From germline, CDR1 is LGHNA and CDR2 YSLEER. Between the trimmed V and J ends, which lost 1 base and 7 bases, there was a span of 13 bases. This chain's CDR3 is CASSQASLAGTQYF. The DNA for the CDR3 is TGCGCCAGCAGCCAAGCGAGCCTCGCAGGGACCCAGTACTTC.

In its sample, this clonotype was seen many times. The chain carries TRBV5-1 and TRBJ2-7, with D maybe TRBD1 (6 bases). This CDR3 has 14 amino acids. Germline-derived CDR1 and CDR2 are SGHRS and YFSETQ. V dropped 1 base and J dropped 1 base, with 9 bases sitting between them. The CDR3 nucleotides read TGCGCCAGCAGCTTGCAGCAGGGGTCCTACGAGCAGTACTTC. Its protein is CASSLQQGSYEQYF.

This clonotype was counted many times. This chain joins TRBV6-6 and TRBJ2-5, with 7 bases that match TRBD2. V shed 0 bases, J shed 2 bases, and the junction held 6 bases outside the gene matches. The CDR3 covers 16 residues. Germline V gives CDR1 MNHNY, CDR2 SVGAGI (reference sequence). CDR3 region: CASSYSTGGTQETQYF. Here the CDR3 DNA reads TGTGCCAGCAGTTACTCTACGGGGGGTACACAAGAGACCCAGTACTTC.

Ten or more counts support this clonotype. This sequence joins TRBV9 and TRBJ1-6; tentative D call: TRBD1 (5 bases). V was cut by 1 base and J by 11 bases, with 10 bases left in between. CDR3 length: 13 amino acids. From germline, CDR1 is SGDLS and CDR2 YYNGEE. The DNA for the CDR3 is TGTGCCAGCAGCGTAACCGGGGGAGCACCCCTCCACTTT. Its protein is CASSVTGGAPLHF.

This clonotype was observed many times. The rearrangement links TRBV10-1 to TRBJ2-2; the D call may be TRBD1 or TRBD2 (5 bases each). The CDR3 has 13 amino acids. Germline CDR1 WNHNN, CDR2 SYGVQD (reference sequence). V was cut by 10 bases and J by 5 bases, with 14 bases left in between. The DNA for the CDR3 is TGCGCCACCAGGGACGGCTTAACCGGGGAGCTGTTTTTT. This encodes CATRDGLTGELFF.

The table lists this clonotype with many counts. This chain uses TRBV12-3 or TRBV12-4 with TRBJ1-2; possible D gene TRBD1, 6 bases. The CDR3 loop spans 13 amino acids. Trimming stripped 3 bases from V and 2 bases from J, with 7 bases between. The CDR3 loop reads CASSFTGNYGYTF. The DNA of the CDR3 is TGTGCCAGCAGTTTTACAGGGAACTATGGCTACACCTTC.

The CDR3 sequence is CASSTRRGSYEQYF. The CDR3 DNA is TGTGCCAGTAGTACCCGGAGGGGGTCCTACGAGCAGTACTTC. V is TRBV19 and J is TRBJ2-7; D may be TRBD1 or TRBD2 (6 bases each). The V gene's germline CDR1 is LNHDA and CDR2 SQIVND (reference sequence). The ends were cut back, 4 bases at V and 1 base at J, with 11 bases in the middle. There are 14 residues in the CDR3. The variable domain in full, completed from reference TRBV19 and TRBJ2-7, reads DGGITQSPKYLFRKEGQNVTLSCEQNLNHDAMYWYRQDPGQGLRLIYYSQIVNDFQKGDIAEGYSVSREKKESFPLTVTSAQKNPTAFYLCASSTRRGSYEQYFGPGTRLTVT.

This clonotype has ten or more counts. V and J are TRBV7-2 and TRBJ1-5, with 8 bases fitting TRBD1. The CDR3 consists of 16 residues. The V gene's germline CDR1 is SGHTA and CDR2 FQGNSA. After removal of 4 bases from V and 2 bases from J, the junction contained 7 bases not matched to a gene. As DNA, the CDR3 is TGTGCCAGCAGCTCAGGGGACAGGAGGGGCAATCAGCCCCAGCATTTT. Its protein is CASSSGDRRGNQPQHF.

This clonotype was detected ten times or more. V is TRBV7-9 and J is TRBJ1-1; D unresolved. Trimming left V 7 bases short and J 4 bases short, with 4 bases between. The CDR3 runs 10 residues. Per the germline V gene, CDR1 is SEHNR and CDR2 is FQNEAQ (reference sequence). The CDR3 here is CASTGTEAFF. The CDR3 region has the DNA TGTGCCAGCACTGGCACTGAAGCTTTCTTT. The whole variable domain, remainder taken from reference TRBV7-9 and TRBJ1-1, is DTGVSQNPRHKITKRGQNVTFRCDPISEHNRLYWYRQTLGQGPEFLTYFQNEAQLEKSRLLSDRFSAERPKGSFSTLEIQRTEQGDSAMYLCASTGTEAFFGQGTRLTVV.

This clonotype was detected only a few times. This chain joins TRBV20-1 and TRBJ2-2; 11 bases agree with TRBD1. Trimming took 1 base from V and 4 from J; bases not matched to a gene: 2. The CDR3 covers 15 residues. Germline V lookup: CDR1 DFQATT, CDR2 SNEGSKA (reference sequence). The CDR3 here is CSARGTGGGTGELFF. CDR3 in DNA: TGCAGTGCTAGAGGGACAGGGGGCGGCACCGGGGAGCTGTTTTTT.

This clonotype has a count of ten or more. The rearrangement links TRBV5-1 to TRBJ1-1; maybe TRBD1 (5 bases). CDR3 length: 14 amino acids. From germline, CDR1 is SGHRS and CDR2 YFSETQ. Trimming shortened V by 3 bases and J by 1 base, and 10 bases separated the two germline ends. Here the CDR3 reads CASSSIRGNTEAFF. CDR3 nucleotide sequence: TGCGCCAGCAGCTCGATTAGGGGGAACACTGAAGCTTTCTTT.

In this sample, this clonotype turned up many times. The chain couples TRBV5-1 to TRBJ2-2; unclear D gene. This CDR3 has 13 residues. The V and J ends lost 2 bases and 3 bases respectively, with 5 bases between them. Per germline, CDR1 SGHRS and CDR2 YFSETQ. CDR3 in amino acids: CASSFEDTGELFF. The DNA of the CDR3 is TGCGCCAGCAGCTTTGAGGACACCGGGGAGCTGTTTTTT.

This clonotype has at least ten counts. This sequence joins TRBV20-1 and TRBJ1-4; weak D call: TRBD1 (5 bases). Germline V CDR1 and CDR2: DFQATT, SNEGSKA (reference sequence). V lost 1 base and J 12 bases, leaving 15 bases between the germline ends. This CDR3 is 13 amino acids long. In DNA, the CDR3 is TGCAGTGCTAGAGTAGGATTTAGGGGAGAACTGTTTTTT. This encodes CSARVGFRGELFF.

This clonotype was counted at least ten times. This chain links TRBV4-2 with TRBJ1-2; possibly TRBD1 for D (5 bases). V was shortened by 1 base and J by 2 bases, with 8 bases between the two germline ends. CDR3 length: 14 amino acids. Germline V lookup: CDR1 LGHNA, CDR2 YNFKEQ. CDR3 amino acids: CASSQAWGNYGYTF. The CDR3 DNA reads as TGTGCCAGCAGCCAAGCTTGGGGGAACTATGGCTACACCTTC.

This clonotype was picked up many times. The chain carries TRBV25-1 and TRBJ2-7; 7 bases agree with TRBD1. Trimming removed 8 bases from V and 0 bases from J; junction bases left unmatched: 7. CDR3 length equals 14 residues. Germline-derived CDR1 and CDR2 are MGHDK and SYGVNS. CDR3 DNA: TGTGCCAGCCGCGCAGGGGGTGGCTCCTACGAGCAGTACTTC. This encodes CASRAGGGSYEQYF.

This clonotype was found many times. The chain uses TRBV18 and TRBJ1-3; D gene unclear. The CDR3 is 15 amino acids. Germline V gene lookup returns CDR1 KGHSH and CDR2 LQKENI. The V and J ends lost 2 bases and 1 base respectively, with 9 bases between them. The CDR3 region has the DNA TGTGCCAGCTCACCATCCGGAGGGTCTGGAAACACCATATATTTT. This sequence encodes CASSPSGGSGNTIYF.